One TCR beta chain is described in this entry. The antigen remains unidentified. This sample also contains other DNA sequences that code for the same CDR3. This entry comes from a study of shared clonotypes between healthy human individuals. Study-level findings and limits: Rarefaction showed sorted-subset sequencing was incomplete despite large depth. A generally larger estimated richness was seen in naive subsets than in memory subsets. The study found 4.5% to 6% of naive CD4 clonotypes shared across four donors.

In the CD4+ fraction, cells were divided into CD45RA+ naive and CD45RA-negative memory subsets. The germline V gene encodes CDR1 SGHRS and CDR2 YFSETQ. The CDR3 has 13 amino acids. The V and J ends lost 0 bases and 3 bases respectively, with 4 bases between them. Here immunoSEQ multiplex PCR was the method, and the copy in TCRdb shows in-frame clones only, minus some. The table has approximately 1.4 million clones, approximately 98% seen once; the top ten hold around 0.45%. Sequenced material: naive CD4+ T cells sorted from blood. Subset in this sample: CD45RA+ positively selected. The source is a man aged 25-45 years in good health. The genes are TRBV5-1 and TRBJ1-5; D remains unclear. The CDR3 sequence is CASSLDNNQPQHF. In DNA form, the CDR3 reads TGCGCCAGCAGCTTGGATAACAATCAGCCCCAGCATTTT.